This TCR beta chain comes out of a study of shared clonotypes between healthy human individuals (dated by TCRdb to 2020 to 2022). For the study in its entirety: A couple of women and three men aged 18 to 49 years were included in the cohort. For each donor, three plates each were used for CD4 naive and CD4 memory, two plates were used for CD8 naive, and one plate was used for CD8 memory. Blood TCR repertoires of about 5 healthy adults were deeply sequenced to estimate repertoire size and the extent of clonotype sharing between individuals. To increase sequencing depth and limit assay-specific biases, TCR repertoire library preparation and sequencing were carried out by different laboratories using diverse techniques. Each donor's leukapheresis produced roughly between roughly 0.85 and 10 billion PBMCs. Paper-wide results and their limitations: Sharing across several donors was observed for around 5% of naive CD4, about 3.2% of naive CD8, 2% to 2.5% of memory CD4, and about 0.4% of memory CD8 clonotypes. Sampling was limited to blood, and TCR repertoires in tissue likely differ from TCR repertoires in blood. Incomplete sequencing was indicated by rarefaction of sorted-subset datasets, despite the large sequencing depth. Naive subsets generally had larger estimated clonotype richness than memory subsets did. Compared with non-shared clonotypes, the clonotypes found in all four sorted-subset donors had higher generation probabilities. Pairwise subsampling indicated that sequencing depth was expected to affect the degree of clonotype sharing among donors. The small number of donors limited the genetic and exposure-history diversity represented.

Concerning this clone: The specificity of this receptor is unknown. Per-base quality was not reported, and no clone a single base away is much larger than it.

V gives up 0 bases and J gives up 8 bases, and the segment between their germline ends measures 16 bases. CDR1 and CDR2, looked up from the germline V gene, are SGHAT and FQNNGV. From cysteine to phenylalanine, the CDR3 is 16 amino acids long. Only the CDR3 region is kept as DNA, spanning 48 bases read in frame from base 1. Using the deep immunoSEQ assay, multiplex PCR amplified TCR CDR3 regions from genomic DNA. Extracted genomic DNA from each cell subset was spread evenly across all wells of several immunoSEQ 96-well plates, with each plate serving as a replicate. Each replicate PCR for sorted subsets received roughly 200 ng genomic DNA, equal to roughly 30,000 T cell genomes. The purified libraries were quantified using a Qubit 3.0 fluorometer, sized with a Bioanalyzer 2100, and then quantified again using the KAPA Library Quantification kit. Each immunoSEQ 96-well plate was sequenced on its own single-read 150-cycle Illumina NextSeq 550 flow cell. The study's processing was this. Because the immunoSEQ output held only junctional sequences and lacked quality scores, the filtering could not match the filtering applied to full-length reads. To assign V/J genes and CDR3, sequences were annotated using PyIR, a Python wrapper for IgBLAST v1.9, with IMGT germline references. Reads were filtered out if the reads had weak V/J assignments (E-value above 1e-6), no CDR3, stop codons, out-of-frame junctions, or ambiguous translated residues. V3J clonotypes were defined by identical inferred V gene, J gene, and CDR3 amino acid sequence. To compute the percentage overlap between repertoires, the number of shared unique clonotypes was divided by the size of the smaller repertoire. Repertoire richness was assessed with RTK rarefaction, the Chao1 estimator, and Recon v2.1 estimates of unobserved clonotypes. OLGA was used to compute generation probabilities for all TCRbeta clonotypes that the gDNA method yielded from a handful of donors. The immuneACCESS repertoire file appears here via TCRdb, limited to in-frame rearrangements. These files lack a portion of the clones; in checked studies, under half of the deficit traces to unresolved V genes, and the cause of the others is not known. For V, J and clone size, that table is used; D and trimming come from the DNA. The sample profile shows some 1,100,000 clones; about 80% of them were found once. 0.4% to 0.55% of the sample is held by the ten biggest clonotypes.

The donors were healthy, HIV-negative adults with no recently reported acute infections or vaccinations. Only Caucasian adults living in Nashville, Tennessee, USA were represented among the donors. Magnetic negative selection was used to enrich CD4+ T cells, after which naive cells were positively selected on CD45RA and the negative fraction became the memory subset. Blood was obtained by leukapheresis, after which PBMCs were separated by Ficoll-Histopaque density gradient centrifugation and cryopreserved in liquid nitrogen vapor phase. Analytical flow cytometry was used to check the purity and quantity of every magnetically sorted T cell population. Genomic DNA was isolated from each sorted fraction and quantified by UV absorbance on a Nanodrop 2000c.

The receptor was isolated from a man between 18 and 29 years old in good health. Some clones in this sample may be carry-over from other donors' samples. Recombination joined TRBV11-2 with TRBJ1-4; no D gene is confidently identified. The sequenced sample was memory CD4+ T cells from PBMCs. The sample's cell subset or site label, in plain terms: CD45RA-negative fraction. The CDR3 in this case is CASSLDLSRLGEKLFF. The base sequence is TGTGCCAGCAGCTTAGATCTAAGCAGATTAGGAGAAAAACTGTTTTTT.